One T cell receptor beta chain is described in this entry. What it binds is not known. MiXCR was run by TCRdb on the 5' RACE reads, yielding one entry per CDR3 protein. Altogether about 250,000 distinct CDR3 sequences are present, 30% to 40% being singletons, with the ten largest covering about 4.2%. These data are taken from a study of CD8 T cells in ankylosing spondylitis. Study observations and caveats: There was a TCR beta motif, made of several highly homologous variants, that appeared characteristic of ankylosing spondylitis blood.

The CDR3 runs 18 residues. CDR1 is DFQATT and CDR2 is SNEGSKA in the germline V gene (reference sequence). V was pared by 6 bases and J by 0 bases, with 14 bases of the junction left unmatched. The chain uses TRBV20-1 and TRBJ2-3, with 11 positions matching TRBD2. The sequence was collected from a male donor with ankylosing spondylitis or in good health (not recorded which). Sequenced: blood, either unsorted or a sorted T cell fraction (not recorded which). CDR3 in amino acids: CSAVSLAGGVSSTDTQYF. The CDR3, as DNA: TGCAGTGCCGTGTCCCTAGCGGGGGGAGTTTCTAGCACAGATACGCAGTATTTT.